This TCR delta chain was recovered during a study of Vδ1+ human thymocytes. Study-wide findings and caveats: Highly polyclonal TRG and TRD repertoires with Gaussian CDR3 length distributions appeared in thymus. Unexpected Vdelta2 sequences could cause misinterpretation of bulk repertoire data.

Thymocytes were sorted as CD3+ TCRVdelta1+ TCRVdelta2- after alphabeta T cell depletion. Sorted Vdelta1+ thymocytes were roughly 97% to 99.6% pure. This CDR3 comprises 21 residues. Germline V lookup: CDR1 TSWWSYY, CDR2 QGS. V was clipped by 0 bases and J by 10 bases; unmatched bases: 23. Worth noting for this clone: Its cognate antigen is unknown.

RNA was extracted from the cells and then reverse transcribed. Pooled V-gene forward primers with one constant-region reverse primer generated the CDR3 amplicons by multiplex PCR. TCRdb fed the multiplex PCR reads to CATT. The sample includes roughly 56,000 delta-chain clones, around 16% seen only once; the top ten take under 0.5%. This TCR was recovered from a girl in the first two years of life who had congenital heart surgery. The source material was Vdelta1+ gamma-delta thymocytes from the thymus. Subset given: FACS-sorted CD3+ TCRalphabeta- TCRVdelta1+ TCRVdelta2- thymocytes. This chain connects TRDV1 to TRDJ1; 13 bases are shared with TRDD3. The CDR3 sequence: CALGELAFPRVKYWGIRGLIF. The CDR3 DNA sequence: TGTGCTCTTGGGGAACTAGCCTTCCCCCGTGTCAAGTACTGGGGGATACGTGGACTCATCTTT.